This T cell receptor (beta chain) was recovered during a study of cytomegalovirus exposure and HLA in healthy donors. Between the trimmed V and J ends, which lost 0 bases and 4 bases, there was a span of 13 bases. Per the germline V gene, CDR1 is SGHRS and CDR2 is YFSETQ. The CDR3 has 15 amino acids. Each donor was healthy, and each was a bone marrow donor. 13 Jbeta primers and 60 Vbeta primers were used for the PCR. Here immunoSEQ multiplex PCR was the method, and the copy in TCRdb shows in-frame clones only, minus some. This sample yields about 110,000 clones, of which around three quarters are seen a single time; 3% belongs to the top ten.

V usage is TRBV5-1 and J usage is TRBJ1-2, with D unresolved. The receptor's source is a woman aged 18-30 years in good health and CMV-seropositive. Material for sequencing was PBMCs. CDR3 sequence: CASSLGAPSAYGYTF. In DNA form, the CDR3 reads TGCGCCAGCAGCTTGGGGGCCCCCTCGGCCTATGGCTACACCTTC.